This T cell receptor beta chain was sequenced during a study of blood T cell repertoires in COVID-19. In germline, CDR1 is MNHEY, CDR2 SVGAGI. The length of the CDR3 is 15 residues. Trimming shortened V by 6 bases and J by 3 bases, and 17 bases separated the two germline ends. Using immunoSEQ multiplex PCR, the repertoire was profiled, and TCRdb retains in-frame clones only, with some absent. This table has 120,000 to 150,000 clones, about 80% appearing once. Sequenced input: peripheral blood. The rearrangement uses TRBV6-5 and TRBJ1-1; D is possibly TRBD1 (6 bases). This receptor was taken from a human donor in a cohort sampled during active COVID-19. CDR3 DNA sequence: TGTGCCAGCAGCCTGAAACTGACAGGAGACACTGAAGCTTTCTTT. As protein: CASSLKLTGDTEAFF.